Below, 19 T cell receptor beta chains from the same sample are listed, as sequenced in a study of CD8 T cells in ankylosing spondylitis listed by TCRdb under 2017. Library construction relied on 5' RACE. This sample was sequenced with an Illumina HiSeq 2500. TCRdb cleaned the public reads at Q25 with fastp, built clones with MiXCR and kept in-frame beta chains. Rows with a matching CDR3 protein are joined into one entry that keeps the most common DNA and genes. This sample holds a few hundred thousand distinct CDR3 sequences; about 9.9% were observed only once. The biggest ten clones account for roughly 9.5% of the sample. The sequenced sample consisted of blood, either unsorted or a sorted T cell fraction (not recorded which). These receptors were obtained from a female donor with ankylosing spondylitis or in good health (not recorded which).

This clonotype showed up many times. The CDR3: CASSRLLEGGEGYGYTF. Here the CDR3 DNA reads TGTGCCAGCAGCCGACTACTAGAAGGGGGCGAGGGCTATGGCTACACCTTC. V usage is TRBV4-2 and J usage is TRBJ1-2, with 7 bases aligning to TRBD1. Germline lookup yields CDR1 LGHNA and CDR2 YNFKEQ. This CDR3 has 17 residues. V gave up 4 bases and J gave up 4 bases; unmatched junction bases: 15.

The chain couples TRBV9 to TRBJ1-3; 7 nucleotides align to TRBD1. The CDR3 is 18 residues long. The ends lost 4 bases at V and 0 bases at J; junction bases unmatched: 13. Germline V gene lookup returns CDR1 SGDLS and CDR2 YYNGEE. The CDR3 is CASSTGQLRGSSGNTIYF. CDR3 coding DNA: TGTGCCAGCAGCACCGGGCAGCTCAGGGGGTCCTCTGGAAACACCATATATTTT.

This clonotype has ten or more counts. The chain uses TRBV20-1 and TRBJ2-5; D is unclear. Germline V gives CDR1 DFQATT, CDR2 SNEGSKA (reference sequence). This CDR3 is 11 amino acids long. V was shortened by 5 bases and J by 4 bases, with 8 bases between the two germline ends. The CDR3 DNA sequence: TGCAGTGCTCAAGCTCTAGAGACCCAGTACTTC. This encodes CSAQALETQYF.

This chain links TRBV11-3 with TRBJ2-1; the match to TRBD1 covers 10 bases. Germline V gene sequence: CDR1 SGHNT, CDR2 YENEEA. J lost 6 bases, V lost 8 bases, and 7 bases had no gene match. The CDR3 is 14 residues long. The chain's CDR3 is CASSDRGTSNEQFF. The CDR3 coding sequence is TGTGCCAGCTCGGACAGGGGGACAAGCAATGAGCAGTTCTTC.

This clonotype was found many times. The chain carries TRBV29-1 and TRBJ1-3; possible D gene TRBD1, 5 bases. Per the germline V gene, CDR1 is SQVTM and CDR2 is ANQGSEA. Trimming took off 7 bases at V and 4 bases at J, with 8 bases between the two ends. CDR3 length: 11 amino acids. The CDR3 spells CSAGDGNTIYF. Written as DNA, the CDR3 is TGCAGCGCCGGGGACGGAAACACCATATATTTT.

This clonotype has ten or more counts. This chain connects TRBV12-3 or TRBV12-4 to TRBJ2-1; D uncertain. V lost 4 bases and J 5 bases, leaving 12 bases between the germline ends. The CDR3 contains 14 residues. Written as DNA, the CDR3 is TGTGCCAGCAGTTCCCGACTGGAAAACAATGAGCAGTTCTTC. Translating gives CASSSRLENNEQFF.

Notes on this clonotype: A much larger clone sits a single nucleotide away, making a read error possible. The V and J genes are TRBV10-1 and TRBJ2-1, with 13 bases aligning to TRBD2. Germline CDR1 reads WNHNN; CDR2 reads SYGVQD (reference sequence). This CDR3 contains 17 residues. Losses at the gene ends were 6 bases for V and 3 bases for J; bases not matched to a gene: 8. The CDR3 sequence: CASSRRLAGGDYNEQFF. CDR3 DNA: TGCGCCAGCAGCCGCAGACTAGCGGGAGGAGACTACAATGAGCAGTTCTTC.

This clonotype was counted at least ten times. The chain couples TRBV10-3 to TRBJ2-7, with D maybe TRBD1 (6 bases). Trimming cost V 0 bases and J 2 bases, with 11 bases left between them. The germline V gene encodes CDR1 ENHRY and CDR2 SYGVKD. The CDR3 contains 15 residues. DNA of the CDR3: TGTGCCATCAGTGAGTCGGACCCAGGGGCCTACGAGCAGTACTTC. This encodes CAISESDPGAYEQYF.

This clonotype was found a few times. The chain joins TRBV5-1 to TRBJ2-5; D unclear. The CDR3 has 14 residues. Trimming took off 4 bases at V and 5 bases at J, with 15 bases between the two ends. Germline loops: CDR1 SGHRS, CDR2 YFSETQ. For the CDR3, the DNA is TGCGCCAGCAGCCCGTCGCTACTTAGGGAGACCCAGTACTTC. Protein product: CASSPSLLRETQYF.

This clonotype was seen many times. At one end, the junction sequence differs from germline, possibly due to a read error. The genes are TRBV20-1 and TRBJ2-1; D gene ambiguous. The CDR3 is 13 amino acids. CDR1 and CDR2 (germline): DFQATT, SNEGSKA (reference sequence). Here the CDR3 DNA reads TGCAGTGCTAGGGGCGACTCCAACAATGAGCAGTTCTTC. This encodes CSARGDSNNEQFF.

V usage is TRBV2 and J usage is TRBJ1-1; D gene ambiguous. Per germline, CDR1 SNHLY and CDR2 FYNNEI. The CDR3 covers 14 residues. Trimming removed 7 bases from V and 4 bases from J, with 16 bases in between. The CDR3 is CASKLDPNPTEAFF. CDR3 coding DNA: TGTGCCAGCAAACTTGACCCAAATCCCACTGAAGCTTTCTTT.

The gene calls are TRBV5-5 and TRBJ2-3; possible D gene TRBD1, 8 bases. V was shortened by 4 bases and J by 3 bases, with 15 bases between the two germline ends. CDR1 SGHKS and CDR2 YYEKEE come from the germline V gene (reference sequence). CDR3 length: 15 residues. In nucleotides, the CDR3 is TGTGCCAGCAGCCGACTACAGGGGGGGACAGATACGCAGTATTTT. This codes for CASSRLQGGTDTQYF.

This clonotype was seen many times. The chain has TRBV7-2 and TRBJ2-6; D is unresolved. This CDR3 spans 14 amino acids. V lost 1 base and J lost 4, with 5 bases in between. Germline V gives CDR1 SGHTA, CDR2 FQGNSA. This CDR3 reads CASSLDAGANVLTF. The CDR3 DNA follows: TGTGCCAGCAGCTTAGACGCGGGGGCCAACGTCCTGACTTTC.

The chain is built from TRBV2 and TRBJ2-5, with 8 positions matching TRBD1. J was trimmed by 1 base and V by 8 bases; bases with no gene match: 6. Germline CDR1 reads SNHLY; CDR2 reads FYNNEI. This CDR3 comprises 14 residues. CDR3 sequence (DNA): TGTGCCAGCTCTCCGGGACAGGTCCAAGAGACCCAGTACTTC. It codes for CASSPGQVQETQYF.

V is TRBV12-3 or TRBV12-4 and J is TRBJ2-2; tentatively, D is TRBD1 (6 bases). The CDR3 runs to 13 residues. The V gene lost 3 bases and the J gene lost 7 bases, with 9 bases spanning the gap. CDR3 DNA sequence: TGTGCCAGCAGTTTCCTCAGGGGCGGGGAGCTGTTTTTT. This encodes CASSFLRGGELFF.

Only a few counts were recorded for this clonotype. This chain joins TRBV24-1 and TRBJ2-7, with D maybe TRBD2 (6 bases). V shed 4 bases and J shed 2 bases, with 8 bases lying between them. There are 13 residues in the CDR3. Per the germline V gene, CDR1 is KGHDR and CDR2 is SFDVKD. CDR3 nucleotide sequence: TGTGCCACCAGTGACCCGGGAGCCTACGAGCAGTACTTC. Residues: CATSDPGAYEQYF.

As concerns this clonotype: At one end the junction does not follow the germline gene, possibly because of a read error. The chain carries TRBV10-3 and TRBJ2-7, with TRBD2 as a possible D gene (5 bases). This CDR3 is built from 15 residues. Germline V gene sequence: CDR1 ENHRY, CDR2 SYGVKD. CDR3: CAISELPSRGSPFTF. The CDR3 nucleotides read TGTGCCATCAGTGAGCTGCCCTCGCGAGGGAGTCCTTTTACCTTC.

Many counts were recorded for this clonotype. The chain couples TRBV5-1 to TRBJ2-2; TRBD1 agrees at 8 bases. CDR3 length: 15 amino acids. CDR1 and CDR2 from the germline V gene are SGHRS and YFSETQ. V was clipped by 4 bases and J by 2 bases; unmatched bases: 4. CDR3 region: CASSPGGSNTGELFF. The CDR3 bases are TGCGCCAGCAGCCCAGGGGGCTCTAACACCGGGGAGCTGTTTTTT.

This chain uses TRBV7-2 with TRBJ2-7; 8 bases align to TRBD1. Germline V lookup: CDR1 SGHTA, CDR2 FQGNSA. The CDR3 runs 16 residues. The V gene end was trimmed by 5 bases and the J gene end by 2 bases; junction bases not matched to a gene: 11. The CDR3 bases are TGTGCCAGCAGCCTAGGGCAACAGGGGGTCCCCTACGAGCAGTACTTC. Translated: CASSLGQQGVPYEQYF.